The present T cell receptor beta chain was sequenced within a study of OX40 agonist ivuxolimab in advanced cancers. The wider study: Clinicians treated patients with ivuxolimab, an agonistic anti-OX40 (CD134) antibody. Partial responses were achieved by three patients, of whom one had hepatocellular carcinoma and two had cutaneous melanoma. Ivuxolimab, which patients received intravenously every 2 weeks, was dosed at 0.01 to 10 mg/kg.

The method was immunoSEQ multiplex PCR; TCRdb's version includes in-frame clones alone and lacks a portion of them. The table shows about 38,000 clones, with over 80% occurring only once. Germline V gives CDR1 LNHDA, CDR2 SQIVND (reference sequence). The V gene lost 4 bases and the J gene lost 2 bases, with 12 bases spanning the gap. CDR3 size: 14 residues. Sequences were derived from CD4+ or CD8+ T cells sorted from blood, sampled in a trial of the OX40 agonist ivuxolimab. This receptor was taken from an adult with an advanced solid tumor such as melanoma, head and neck, liver or kidney cancer. The genes are TRBV19 and TRBJ2-7; possibly TRBD1 for D (5 bases). The CDR3 sequence: CASSRARAPYEQYF. The CDR3 region has the DNA TGTGCCAGTAGTAGGGCCAGGGCCCCCTACGAGCAGTACTTC.